This is a list of T cell receptor beta chains from one sample in a study of blood T cell repertoires in COVID-19. Clones were read by immunoSEQ multiplex PCR, and TCRdb kept only the in-frame ones, dropping some. The sample includes about 220,000 clones, over 65% seen only once; the top ten take roughly 3.5%. The specimen sequenced was PBMCs or T cells enriched from blood (not recorded which). The receptors stem from a woman aged 60-70 years who had recovered from COVID-19. CDR3s leave out the opening cysteine and the closing phenylalanine or tryptophan.

>TRBV7-3
ASSSADSRGYGYT
>TRBV6-5
ASRDSKNTEAF
>TRBV7-2
ASSLGVSGRETQY
>TRBV23-1
ASTPGELF
>TRBV12-3/TRBV12-4
ASSGQGGHEQY
>TRBV3-1/TRBV3-2
ASSETGVRAF
>TRBV18
ASSLEQELLPEAF
>TRBV6-6
ASSYLGQEAF
>TRBV19
ASSSTGRGTEAF
>TRBV24-1
ATSAASGSEETQY
>TRBV5-6
ASSLIIVSGLNTEAF
>TRBV7-9
ASSPGSLLYEQY
>TRBV13
ASSPGTGTPYEQY
>TRBV10-3
AISDPKYNEQF
>TRBV12-3/TRBV12-4
ASSFSDTEAF
>TRBV18
ASSPTNRGYQPQH
>TRBV7-2
ASSLRVKEQY
>TRBV2
ASSDRDYGYT
>TRBV5-1
ASSLDGAAGGRNEQY
>TRBV11-1
ASSLKRQGVFYEQY
>TRBV2
ASKAQRGAADTQY
>TRBV6-8
ASRWGQSSGNTIY
>TRBV6-5
ASRVMDRAYGYT
>TRBV5-1
ASSGGLAGYNEQF
>TRBV5-1
ASSTGQVRNTQY
>TRBV7-2
ASSLETGMSWYNSPLH
>TRBV7-8
ASSLVVTPTGELF
>TRBV5-5
ASSLQGSEAF
>TRBV7-9
ASSFSQGSGELF
>TRBV5-4
ASSLSLAATGELF
>TRBV11-2
ASSLDRAGGLSEQF
>TRBV15
ATSRERGGQGGPNSYNEQF
>TRBV6-2/TRBV6-3
ASSYVTDNQPQH
>TRBV19
ASSIGTVNTGELF
>TRBV10-1
ASSGGLAGVYEQY
>TRBV6-5
ASSNTGGLNQPQH
>TRBV19
ATGEVNTGELF
>TRBV19
ASRAGGWGTEAF
>TRBV3-1/TRBV3-2
ASSQFWGRRAYEQY
>TRBV2
ASSMGGLTEAF
>TRBV10-2
ASSGRNEQF
>TRBV5-5
ASSPDNPPNNNSPLH